Below are 23 T cell receptor beta chains sequenced from a single sample in a study of shared T cell receptors in the human thymus. Method: immunoSEQ multiplex PCR; TCRdb's copy keeps in-frame clones and lacks some. The sample records about 710,000 clones, more than 75% being singletons. The same sample was also studied in work on human thymus T cells.

The sequenced material came from thymocytes. The source of these receptors is a boy under two years old with a congenital heart defect.

The chain joins TRBV15 to TRBJ2-3, with a tentative D call TRBD2 (7 bases). The CDR3 consists of 14 residues. Germline CDR1 and CDR2: LNHNV and YYDKDF (reference sequence). The ends were cut back, 10 bases at V and 4 bases at J, with 18 bases in the middle. The CDR3 DNA follows: TGTGCCATTAAGGGGTGGGGGGGCGCAGATACGCAGTATTTT. Translating it yields CAIKGWGGADTQYF. The full variable domain, in which reference TRBV15 and TRBJ2-3 provide the parts outside the CDR3, is DAMVIQNPRYQVTQFGKPVTLSCSQTLNHNVMYWYQQKSSQAPKLLFHYYDKDFNNEADTPDNFQSRRPNTSFCFLDIRSPGLGDTAMYLCAIKGWGGADTQYFGPGTRLTVL.

The chain couples TRBV10-1 to TRBJ2-3, with 13 bases aligning to TRBD2. The CDR3 has 16 amino acids. CDR1 and CDR2 from the germline V gene are WNHNN and SYGVQD (reference sequence). J gave up 2 bases and V 4 bases, and 3 bases lay outside the gene matches. The CDR3, as DNA: TGCGCCAGCAGTGCCGGACTAGCGGGAGACACAGATACGCAGTATTTT. Translated, it gives CASSAGLAGDTDTQYF.

This clone is a singleton in its sample. V and J are TRBV4-1 and TRBJ2-7; 8 bases align to TRBD1. The CDR3 has 16 residues. Germline CDR1 is MGHRA and CDR2 is YSYEKL. V shed 1 base and J 3 bases; nucleotides not matched to a gene: 8. CDR3: CASSQGQGPHVYEQYF. DNA of the CDR3: TGCGCCAGCAGCCAAGGACAGGGGCCACATGTCTACGAGCAGTACTTC.

The chain joins TRBV6-5 to TRBJ1-2; TRBD1 might be the D (6 bases). The ends were cut back, 4 bases at V and 3 bases at J, with 12 bases in the middle. In germline, CDR1 is MNHEY, CDR2 SVGAGI. The CDR3 has 14 amino acids. The CDR3 bases are TGTGCCAGCAGTTCCGACAGGTTGCACTATGGCTACACCTTC. Its protein product is CASSSDRLHYGYTF.

There are a few counts of this clone. The gene calls are TRBV5-1 and TRBJ2-7; a weak D match, TRBD1 (6 bases). Germline CDR1 reads SGHRS; CDR2 reads YFSETQ. V lost 1 base to trimming and J lost 2 bases, with 13 bases between them. The CDR3 is 15 residues long. CDR3 amino acids: CASSLRTAPPYEQYF. In DNA form, the CDR3 reads TGCGCCAGCAGCTTGAGGACAGCACCCCCCTACGAGCAGTACTTC. The whole variable domain, remainder taken from reference TRBV5-1 and TRBJ2-7, is KAGVTQTPRYLIKTRGQQVTLSCSPISGHRSVSWYQQTPGQGLQFLFEYFSETQRNKGNFPGRFSGRQFSNSRSEMNVSTLELGDSALYLCASSLRTAPPYEQYFGPGTRLTVT.

This chain uses TRBV9 with TRBJ2-3, with a weak D call TRBD2 (6 bases). CDR3 length equals 16 residues. Trimming pared 0 bases from V and 2 bases from J, leaving 13 bases between. CDR1 is SGDLS, CDR2 YYNGEE, per germline. The CDR3 DNA is TGTGCCAGCAGCGTAGGTGGGAGGCCCCCCACAGATACGCAGTATTTT. Its protein is CASSVGGRPPTDTQYF.

This clone occurred a few times. The chain recombines TRBV7-2 with TRBJ1-2, with D maybe TRBD1 (6 bases). CDR1 and CDR2 (germline): SGHTA, FQGNSA. This CDR3 has 13 amino acids. Deletions cut 2 bases from V and 8 bases from J, with 12 bases between. In nucleotides, the CDR3 is TGTGCCAGCAGCTTACGGACAGTTCACGGCTACACCTTC. Encoded protein: CASSLRTVHGYTF.

The gene calls are TRBV27 and TRBJ2-7; TRBD2 is a possible D gene (6 bases). From germline, CDR1 is MNHEY and CDR2 SMNVEV (reference sequence). The CDR3 is made up of 15 amino acids. V lost 5 bases and J lost 2, with 16 bases in between. The CDR3 region is CASSTIAEGPYEQYF. The CDR3 DNA sequence: TGTGCCAGCAGTACCATAGCGGAGGGGCCCTACGAGCAGTACTTC.

This chain links TRBV4-2 with TRBJ2-5, with D perhaps TRBD2 (5 bases). CDR3 length: 18 amino acids. Per germline, CDR1 LGHNA and CDR2 YNFKEQ. V gave up 0 bases and J gave up 4 bases, with 21 bases separating them. The CDR3 bases are TGTGCCAGCAGCCAAGACCCCGGGAAAGACTTGCTTGGAGAGACCCAGTACTTC. Translating gives CASSQDPGKDLLGETQYF.

The CDR3 DNA is TGTGCCAGCAGCTTACCCCCACCTTTTGGGACAGCCTCTGGAAACACCATATATTTT. The encoded protein is CASSLPPPFGTASGNTIYF. This chain uses TRBV11-2 with TRBJ1-3; TRBD1 aligns across 7 bases. The germline V gene has CDR1 SGHAT and CDR2 FQNNGV. This CDR3 contains 19 residues. The junction had 13 bases not matched to a gene; V was cut back by 2 bases and J by 0 bases.

The rearrangement links TRBV4-1 to TRBJ1-1, with 8 bases aligning to TRBD1. Per germline, CDR1 MGHRA and CDR2 YSYEKL. With V trimmed by 4 bases and J by 11 bases, 15 bases remained unmatched. The CDR3 length is 15 residues. This CDR3 is CASSLSRDRLGEAFF. The CDR3 DNA is TGCGCCAGCAGCCTAAGCCGGGACAGGCTCGGTGAGGCTTTCTTT.

This clone was seen just once. The chain combines TRBV5-1 with TRBJ1-2; 9 nucleotides agree with TRBD1. The CDR3 consists of 15 residues. V trimming: 0 bases; J trimming: 4 bases; junction bases outside the gene matches: 4. CDR1 and CDR2 from the germline V gene are SGHRS and YFSETQ. The CDR3: CASSLDRGLGYGYTF. CDR3 bases: TGCGCCAGCAGCTTGGACAGGGGGCTCGGCTATGGCTACACCTTC.

The chain uses TRBV27 and TRBJ2-7; TRBD2 might be the D (5 bases). V was trimmed by 0 bases and J by 2 bases, leaving 29 bases between them. This CDR3 is 21 amino acids long. From germline, CDR1 is MNHEY and CDR2 SMNVEV (reference sequence). CDR3 in amino acids: CASSLSPLRLGRLNPTYEQYF. DNA for the CDR3: TGTGCCAGCAGTTTATCGCCGCTACGACTCGGTCGACTAAATCCTACCTACGAGCAGTACTTC.

The chain links TRBV28 to TRBJ1-1; D ambiguous. The CDR3 spans 16 residues. The germline V and J ends were trimmed by 3 bases and 5 bases, with 19 bases remaining between them. CDR1 MDHEN and CDR2 SYDVKM come from the germline V gene. CDR3 loop: CASSFPGLGKSTEAFF. DNA for the CDR3: TGTGCCAGCAGTTTCCCGGGGTTGGGCAAGAGTACTGAAGCTTTCTTT.

The V call is TRBV30, the J call TRBJ1-1; 7 bases line up with TRBD1. V shed 0 bases, J shed 4 bases, and the junction held 8 bases outside the gene matches. The V gene's germline CDR1 is GTSNPN and CDR2 SVGIG (reference sequence). The CDR3 length is 15 residues. The CDR3 protein is CAWSVQETGFTEAFF. The CDR3 DNA sequence: TGTGCCTGGAGTGTACAGGAGACAGGGTTCACTGAAGCTTTCTTT.

The chain has TRBV11-2 and TRBJ2-7, with 10 nucleotides matching TRBD2. The CDR3 spans 15 residues. Germline CDR1 reads SGHAT; CDR2 reads FQNNGV. Trimming at V came to 6 bases and at J to 0 bases, leaving 5 bases not matched to a gene. The CDR3 DNA is TGTGCCAGCAGATACGTAGCGGGGGGCTCCTACGAGCAGTACTTC. It translates to CASRYVAGGSYEQYF.

The chain is built from TRBV27 and TRBJ1-1; D gene unclear. With 6 bases removed from V and 0 bases from J, the gap between germline ends came to 14 bases. CDR1 and CDR2 from the germline V gene are MNHEY and SMNVEV (reference sequence). This CDR3 contains 15 residues. CDR3 region: CASRRVLGMNTEAFF. Written as DNA, the CDR3 is TGTGCCAGCAGGCGGGTGCTAGGGATGAACACTGAAGCTTTCTTT.

The V call is TRBV28, the J call TRBJ2-7, with TRBD1 matching over 8 bases. CDR3 length equals 19 residues. Per germline, CDR1 MDHEN and CDR2 SYDVKM. Trimming cost V 3 bases and J 9 bases; bases outside gene matches: 25. The CDR3 loop is CASSLALRDRQRRRAWQYF. Here the CDR3 DNA reads TGTGCCAGCAGTTTGGCTCTTCGGGACAGGCAGCGTCGGCGGGCCTGGCAGTACTTC.

The chain is built from TRBV30 and TRBJ2-1, with 7 bases that match TRBD2. The CDR3 spans 15 residues. The V segment lost 7 bases and the J segment 14 bases; nucleotides outside the gene matches: 23. Looked up from germline, CDR1 is GTSNPN and CDR2 is SVGIG (reference sequence). The CDR3 nucleotides are TGTGCCTCGACTCACCCCAAATTGGCGCAGGGAGGGAAGTTCTTC. It translates to CASTHPKLAQGGKFF. The whole variable domain, remainder taken from reference TRBV30 and TRBJ2-1, is SQTIHQWPATLVQPVGSPLSLECTVEGTSNPNLYWYRQAAGRGLQLLFYSVGIGQISSEVPQNLSASRPQDRQFILSSKKLLLSDSGFYLCASTHPKLAQGGKFFGPGTRLTVL.

The chain recombines TRBV30 with TRBJ2-7, with 15 bases matching TRBD2. Germline-derived CDR1 and CDR2 are GTSNPN and SVGIG (reference sequence). Losses at the gene ends were 6 bases for V and 3 bases for J; bases not matched to a gene: 6. CDR3 length: 15 residues. CDR3 sequence: CACGTSGGLIYEQYF. The CDR3 nucleotides are TGTGCCTGCGGGACTAGCGGGGGGCTCATCTACGAGCAGTACTTC.

This chain uses TRBV2 with TRBJ2-7, with D maybe TRBD1 (5 bases). The CDR3 totals 18 residues. Germline V gene sequence: CDR1 SNHLY, CDR2 FYNNEI. The V gene lost 0 bases and the J gene lost 4 bases, with 22 bases spanning the gap. CDR3 bases: TGTGCCAGCAGTGAAGCTGGGGCCCCCCAAAAGGGCTTTTACGAGCAGTACTTC. Translated: CASSEAGAPQKGFYEQYF.

The CDR3 DNA follows: TGTGCCAGCAGGGGCAGTGGAGAAAAACTGTTTTTT. It translates to CASRGSGEKLFF. This chain connects TRBV25-1 to TRBJ1-4; D is undetermined. Deletions cut 6 bases from V and 8 bases from J, with 10 bases between. The CDR3 is 12 residues long. CDR1 and CDR2 from the germline V gene are MGHDK and SYGVNS.

Here the CDR3 reads CATSRDPQENTGELFF. CDR3 nucleotide sequence: TGTGCCACCAGCAGAGATCCACAGGAGAACACCGGGGAGCTGTTTTTT. The V and J genes are TRBV15 and TRBJ2-2, with D tentatively TRBD1 (5 bases). The CDR3 is 16 amino acids. With 0 bases removed from V and 1 base from J, the gap between germline ends came to 9 bases. CDR1 LNHNV and CDR2 YYDKDF come from the germline V gene (reference sequence).